These 14 T cell receptor beta chains originate from one sample sequenced in a study of blood T cell repertoires in COVID-19. Sequenced by immunoSEQ multiplex PCR; TCRdb stores in-frame clones only, minus some. There are roughly 500,000 clones in the sample; nearly 90% occur only once, and around 0.95% lies in the top ten. The sequenced sample consisted of peripheral blood. These receptors came from a man aged 18 to 30 with COVID-19, enrolled during active disease.

A single count supports this clone. J is TRBJ1-5 and V is TRBV5-1, with D unclear. Deletions cut 0 bases from V and 5 bases from J, with 12 bases between. The CDR3 consists of 15 residues. Germline V gene data show CDR1 as SGHRS and CDR2 as YFSETQ. DNA for the CDR3: TGCGCCAGCAGCTTGGACTCAGGCGGGGATCAGCCCCAGCATTTT. This sequence encodes CASSLDSGGDQPQHF.

This chain joins TRBV11-2 and TRBJ1-6, with 7 positions matching TRBD1. Germline CDR1 and CDR2: SGHAT and FQNNGV. After removal of 5 bases from V and 6 bases from J, the junction contained 7 bases not matched to a gene. The CDR3 has 15 amino acids. As DNA, the CDR3 is TGTGCCAGCAGCCCGAGGGACAGCTTTAATTCACCCCTCCACTTT. Its translation: CASSPRDSFNSPLHF.

A word on this clone: In the same sample, other DNA sequences code for this CDR3. The chain links TRBV27 to TRBJ2-1; maybe TRBD2 (6 bases). V lost 3 bases to trimming and J lost 1 base, with 7 bases between them. The CDR3 consists of 14 residues. Germline-derived CDR1 and CDR2 are MNHEY and SMNVEV (reference sequence). CDR3 sequence: CASSLGGSYNEQFF. The CDR3 DNA reads as TGTGCCAGCAGTTTGGGGGGTTCCTACAATGAGCAGTTCTTC.

The chain uses TRBV25-1 and TRBJ1-3; D unclear. Trimming cost V 6 bases and J 6 bases, with 12 bases left between them. This CDR3 spans 13 amino acids. Germline CDR1 and CDR2: MGHDK and SYGVNS. CDR3 DNA sequence: TGTGCCAGCAGGAGAGGGAGTGAAAACACCATATATTTT. This codes for CASRRGSENTIYF.

The chain carries TRBV7-3 and TRBJ2-3, with 7 bases that match TRBD1. Germline values: CDR1 SGHTA, CDR2 FQGTGA. J gave up 1 base and V 6 bases, and 7 bases lay outside the gene matches. This CDR3 comprises 15 residues. The CDR3 protein is CASSQGGTRTDTQYF. The CDR3 DNA reads as TGTGCCAGCAGTCAAGGGGGCACTCGCACAGATACGCAGTATTTT.

In DNA form, the CDR3 reads TGCGCCAGCAGAGAGGTTTTCTCTGGGGCCAACGTCCTGACTTTC. This encodes CASREVFSGANVLTF. V and J are TRBV4-1 and TRBJ2-6; no definite D call. Trimming took 6 bases from V and 0 from J, leaving 9 bases between them. The length of the CDR3 is 15 residues. Germline CDR1 MGHRA, CDR2 YSYEKL.

About this clone: The same CDR3 also results from other DNA sequences found in this sample. This chain joins TRBV5-1 and TRBJ2-7, with 12 bases that match TRBD2. J gave up 2 bases and V 4 bases, and 4 bases lay outside the gene matches. Germline assignment: CDR1 SGHRS and CDR2 YFSETQ. The CDR3 consists of 15 residues. CDR3: CASSLGLAGPYEQYF. In nucleotides, the CDR3 is TGCGCCAGCAGCCTTGGACTAGCGGGGCCCTACGAGCAGTACTTC.

This sequence joins TRBV9 and TRBJ2-7, with 11 bases identical to TRBD1. Trimming removed 4 bases from V and 2 bases from J; junction bases left unmatched: 11. CDR3 length: 17 amino acids. In germline, CDR1 is SGDLS, CDR2 YYNGEE. The CDR3 loop is CASSPSGTGGQAYEQYF. DNA of the CDR3: TGTGCCAGCAGCCCTTCCGGGACAGGGGGGCAGGCCTACGAGCAGTACTTC.

The chain combines TRBV4-1 with TRBJ2-5, with 8 bases fitting TRBD1. Germline-derived CDR1 and CDR2 are MGHRA and YSYEKL. Trimming cost V 6 bases and J 1 base; bases outside gene matches: 1. The CDR3 runs 13 residues. The DNA for the CDR3 is TGCGCCAGCAGAGGGACAGGCCAAGAGACCCAGTACTTC. It is translated as CASRGTGQETQYF.

The V call is TRBV2, the J call TRBJ2-3, with D maybe TRBD2 (6 bases). The V gene lost 10 bases and the J gene lost 0 bases, with 20 bases spanning the gap. Germline CDR1 SNHLY, CDR2 FYNNEI. The CDR3 totals 16 residues. The DNA of the CDR3 is TGTGCCACCATCCTAGTGACCGGGGGTAGCACAGATACGCAGTATTTT. This encodes CATILVTGGSTDTQYF.

This rearrangement joins TRBV7-9 to TRBJ1-5, with 8 bases matching TRBD1. The germline V gene has CDR1 SEHNR and CDR2 FQNEAQ (reference sequence). With 2 bases clipped from V and 8 bases from J, the junction kept 20 bases outside the gene matches. This CDR3 spans 19 amino acids. CDR3 nucleotides: TGTGCCAGCAGCTTATGGACAGGGAAAAGCGTGGCCAAAGCGGAGCCCCAGCATTTT. Amino acid sequence: CASSLWTGKSVAKAEPQHF.

This chain connects TRBV4-1 to TRBJ1-2, with D possibly matching TRBD1 (5 bases). Looked up from germline, CDR1 is MGHRA and CDR2 is YSYEKL. Trimming stripped 3 bases from V and 8 bases from J, with 13 bases between. The CDR3 runs 13 residues. CDR3 sequence (DNA): TGCGCCAGCAGCCACAGCGACGGGGGAGGCTACACCTTC. This translates into CASSHSDGGGYTF.

The CDR3 DNA follows: TGTGCCAGCAGCCCCAGACTAGCAGTTTTAGATGAGCAGTTCTTC. Encoded protein: CASSPRLAVLDEQFF. The chain recombines TRBV27 with TRBJ2-1; 7 positions agree with TRBD2. The germline V gene encodes CDR1 MNHEY and CDR2 SMNVEV (reference sequence). CDR3 length equals 15 residues. Trimming took 6 bases from V and 8 from J; bases not matched to a gene: 13.

The V gene is TRBV29-1, the J gene TRBJ2-2, with 7 bases that match TRBD2. Germline assignment: CDR1 SQVTM and CDR2 ANQGSEA. CDR3 length: 13 amino acids. The ends lost 1 base at V and 6 bases at J; junction bases unmatched: 2. For the CDR3, the DNA is TGCAGCGTTGAAGGGGGGGGAGCCGGGGAGCTGTTTTTT. It yields the protein CSVEGGGAGELFF.